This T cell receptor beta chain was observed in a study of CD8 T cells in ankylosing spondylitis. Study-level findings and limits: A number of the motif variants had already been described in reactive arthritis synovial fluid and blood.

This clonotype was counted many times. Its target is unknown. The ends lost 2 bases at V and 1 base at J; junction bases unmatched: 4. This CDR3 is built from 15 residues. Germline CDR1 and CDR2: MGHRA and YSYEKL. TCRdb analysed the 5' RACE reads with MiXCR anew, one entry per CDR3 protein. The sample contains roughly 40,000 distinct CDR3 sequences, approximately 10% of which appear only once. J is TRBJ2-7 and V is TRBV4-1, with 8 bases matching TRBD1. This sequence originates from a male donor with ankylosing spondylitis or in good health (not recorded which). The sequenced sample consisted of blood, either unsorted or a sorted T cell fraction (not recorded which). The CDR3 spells CASSQPRTGSYEQYF. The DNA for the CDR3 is TGCGCCAGCAGCCAACCCCGGACAGGGTCCTACGAGCAGTACTTC.